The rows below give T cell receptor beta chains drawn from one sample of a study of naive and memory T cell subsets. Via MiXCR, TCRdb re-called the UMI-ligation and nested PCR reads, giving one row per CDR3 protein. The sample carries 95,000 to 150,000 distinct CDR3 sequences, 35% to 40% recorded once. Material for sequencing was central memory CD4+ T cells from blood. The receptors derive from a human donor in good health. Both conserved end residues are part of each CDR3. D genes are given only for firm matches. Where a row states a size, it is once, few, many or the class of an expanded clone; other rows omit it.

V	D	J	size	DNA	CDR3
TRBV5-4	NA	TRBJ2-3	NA	TGTGCCAGCAGCTTGGTTCAGGGTCTGAATACGCAGTATTTT	CASSLVQGLNTQYF
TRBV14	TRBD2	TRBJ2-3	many	TGTGCCAGCAGCCAAGGAATTGGCGGGAGGAACACAGATACGCAGTATTTT	CASSQGIGGRNTDTQYF
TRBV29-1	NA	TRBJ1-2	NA	TGCAGCGTTGTAACTACAGGGTTTGACTATGGCTACACCTTC	CSVVTTGFDYGYTF
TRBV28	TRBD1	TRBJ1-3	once	TGTGCCAGCAGTCAACCGGGACAGGTCTCTGGAAACACCATATATTTT	CASSQPGQVSGNTIYF
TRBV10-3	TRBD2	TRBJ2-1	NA	TGTGCCATCAGTGAGTCAATTAGCGGGAGACGGAATGAGCAGTTCTTC	CAISESISGRRNEQFF
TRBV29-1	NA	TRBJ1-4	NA	TGCAGCGCCCTGACAGGCCCTAATGAAAAACTGTTTTTT	CSALTGPNEKLFF
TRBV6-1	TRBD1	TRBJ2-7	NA	TGTGCCACGACCGTGACAGGGTTGTCCTACGAGCAGTACTTC	CATTVTGLSYEQYF
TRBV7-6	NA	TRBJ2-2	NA	TGTGCCAGCAGCTTAGTGGTAAACACCGGGGAGCTGTTTTTT	CASSLVVNTGELFF
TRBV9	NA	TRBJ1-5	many	TGTGCCAGCAGCGTAACAGGCGATAGCAATCAGCCCCAGCATTTT	CASSVTGDSNQPQHF
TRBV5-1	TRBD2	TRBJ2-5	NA	TGCGCCAGCAGCTTGGGGGCTAGCGGGAATCAAGAGACCCAGTACTTC	CASSLGASGNQETQYF
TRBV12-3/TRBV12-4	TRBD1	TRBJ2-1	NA	TGTGCCAGCACCTCCTGGGGTGCAGGGGGCTATAATGAGCAGTTCTTC	CASTSWGAGGYNEQFF
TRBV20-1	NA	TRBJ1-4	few	TGCAGTGCTAGAGATCTCGTGGGAGATGAAAAACTGTTTTTT	CSARDLVGDEKLFF
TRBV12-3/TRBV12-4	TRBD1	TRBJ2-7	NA	TGTGCCAGCAGAGGGACAGGGGTATCTACCGAGCAGTACTTC	CASRGTGVSTEQYF
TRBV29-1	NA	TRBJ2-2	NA	TGCAGCGCCTGTAGCGGACCCGTTAACACCGGGGAGCTGTTTTTT	CSACSGPVNTGELFF
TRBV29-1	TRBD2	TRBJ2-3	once	TGCAGCGAAACAAGGGGAGGGGCAGATACGCAGTATTTT	CSETRGGADTQYF
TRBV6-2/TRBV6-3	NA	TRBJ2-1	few	TGTGCCAGCAGCCGTACTCGTATAAGCTCCTACAATGAGCAGTTCTTC	CASSRTRISSYNEQFF
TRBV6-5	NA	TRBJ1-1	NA	TGTGCCAGCAGTTACGTCAGCTTCATGAACACTGAAGCTTTCTTT	CASSYVSFMNTEAFF
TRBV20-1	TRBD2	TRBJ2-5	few	TGCAGTGCTAGAGCCGCCCTGGGAGGGTCGGTGGAGACCCAGTACTTC	CSARAALGGSVETQYF
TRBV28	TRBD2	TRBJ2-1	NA	TGTGCCAGCAGTTTAATCGGGACTAGCGGGAGTTCTGAGCAGTTCTTC	CASSLIGTSGSSEQFF
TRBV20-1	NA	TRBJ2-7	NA	TGCAGTGCTAGTCGCTACGAGCAGTACTTC	CSASRYEQYF
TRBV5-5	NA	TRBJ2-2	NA	TGTGCCAGCAGCCTAGCGTCTTCAAACACCGGGGAGCTGTTTTTT	CASSLASSNTGELFF
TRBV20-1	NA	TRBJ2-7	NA	TGCAGTGCCAAACGCCGGGACCGCATTTACGAGCAGTACTTC	CSAKRRDRIYEQYF
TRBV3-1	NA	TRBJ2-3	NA	TGTGCCAGCAGCCAATTCGAATATACGCAGTATTTT	CASSQFEYTQYF
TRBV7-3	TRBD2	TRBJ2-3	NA	TGTGCCAGCAGCTTAGAGGGAGGGGGCACAGATACGCAGTATTTT	CASSLEGGGTDTQYF
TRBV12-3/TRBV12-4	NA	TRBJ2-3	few	TGTGCCAGCAGTTTCGGGGGCACAGATACGCAGTATTTT	CASSFGGTDTQYF
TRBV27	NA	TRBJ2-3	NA	TGTGCCAGCAGTTTAGGCTGGACAAAAGATACGCAGTATTTT	CASSLGWTKDTQYF
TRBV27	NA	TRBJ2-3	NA	TGTGCCAGCAGGCCAGGTGTGTCGTATTTT	CASRPGVSYF
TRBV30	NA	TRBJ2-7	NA	TGTGCCTGGAGTCCAATTGGGACCTTCGGGGCCTACGAGCAGTACTTC	CAWSPIGTFGAYEQYF
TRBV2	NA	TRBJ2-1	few	TGTGCCAGCAGTCGGCGAACAGGGTTCAATGAGCAGTTCTTC	CASSRRTGFNEQFF
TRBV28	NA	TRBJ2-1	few	TGTGCCAGCAGTTTAGGATTTAGCGTAATTTCAAGCTCCTACAATGAGCAGTTCTTC	CASSLGFSVISSSYNEQFF
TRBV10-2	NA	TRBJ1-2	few	TGCGCCAGCAGCTCCAACCTCCGGGACTCTAACTATGGCTACACCTTC	CASSSNLRDSNYGYTF
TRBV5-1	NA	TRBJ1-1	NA	TGCGCCAGCGTGGGGATGAACACTGAAGCTTTCTTT	CASVGMNTEAFF
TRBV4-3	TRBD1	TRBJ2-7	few	TGCGCCAGCAGCCAAGTGACAGGGGCCGCCTACGAGCAGTACTTC	CASSQVTGAAYEQYF
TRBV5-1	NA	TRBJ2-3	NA	TGCGCCAGCAGCTTGGCCCCTCGGGATACGCAGTATTTT	CASSLAPRDTQYF
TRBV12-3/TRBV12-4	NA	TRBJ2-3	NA	TGTGCCAGCAGTTTGGTTCTCACAGCTAGCACAGATACGCAGTATTTT	CASSLVLTASTDTQYF
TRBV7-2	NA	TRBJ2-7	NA	TGTGCCAGCAGCCAGGGAGCCTCTTACGAGCAGTACTTC	CASSQGASYEQYF
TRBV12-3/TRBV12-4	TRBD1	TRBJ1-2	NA	TGTGCCAGCAGTCCACAGGGGAGTATTGGCTATGGCTACACCTTC	CASSPQGSIGYGYTF
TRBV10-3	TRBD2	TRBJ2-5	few	TGTGCCATCAGTGACTCGCCCGGGACTAGCGGGAGAGAAGAGACCCAGTACTTC	CAISDSPGTSGREETQYF
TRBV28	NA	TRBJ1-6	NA	TGTGCCAGCAGTTTAGACTTTCTTTCACCCCTCCACTTT	CASSLDFLSPLHF
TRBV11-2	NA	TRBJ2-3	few	TGTGCCAGCAGCCTCCAGGACGGGACAGATACGCAGTATTTT	CASSLQDGTDTQYF